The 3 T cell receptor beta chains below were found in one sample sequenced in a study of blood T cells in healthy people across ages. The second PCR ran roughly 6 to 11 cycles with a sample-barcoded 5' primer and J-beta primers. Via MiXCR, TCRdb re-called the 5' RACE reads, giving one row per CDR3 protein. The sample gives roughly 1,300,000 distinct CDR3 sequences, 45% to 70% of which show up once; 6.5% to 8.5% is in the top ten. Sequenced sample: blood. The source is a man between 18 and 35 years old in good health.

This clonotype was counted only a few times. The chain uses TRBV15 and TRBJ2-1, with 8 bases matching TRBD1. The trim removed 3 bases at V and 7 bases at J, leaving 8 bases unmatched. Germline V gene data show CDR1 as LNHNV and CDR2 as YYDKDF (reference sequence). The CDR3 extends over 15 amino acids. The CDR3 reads CATSRYWTGRNEQFF. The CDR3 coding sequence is TGTGCCACCAGCAGGTACTGGACAGGGAGGAATGAGCAGTTCTTC.

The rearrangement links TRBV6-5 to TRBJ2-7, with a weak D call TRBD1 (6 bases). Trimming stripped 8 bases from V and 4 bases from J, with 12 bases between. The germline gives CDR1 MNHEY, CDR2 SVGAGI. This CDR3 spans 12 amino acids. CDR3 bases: TGTGCCAGCGGGAGACAGGCGTACGAGCAGTACTTC. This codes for CASGRQAYEQYF.

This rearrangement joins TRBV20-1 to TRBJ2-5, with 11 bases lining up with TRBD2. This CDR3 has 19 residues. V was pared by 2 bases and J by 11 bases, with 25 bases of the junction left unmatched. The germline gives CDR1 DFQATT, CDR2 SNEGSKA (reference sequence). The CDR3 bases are TGCAGTGCTAGATCATTGACTAGCGGGATCCCCGGGTCACACAATGAGCAGTACTTC. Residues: CSARSLTSGIPGSHNEQYF.